The rows below give T cell receptor beta chains drawn from one sample of a study of T cell responses to AZD1222 COVID-19 vaccine. Only in-frame clones appear in the TCRdb table, and some are missing; sequencing was by immunoSEQ multiplex PCR. The repertoire holds about 180,000 clones, with 80% to 90% as singletons. The specimen was peripheral blood, collected on day 0 of AZD1222 vaccination. The source of these receptors is an adult in good health. Each CDR3 is given with its conserved first and last residue. The order of the fields is clone size, V gene, D gene, J gene, CDR3 length, CDR3 DNA, CDR3 protein. D genes are given only for firm matches. Clone size is shown for a subset of rows, as once, few, many or a class of expanded clone.

size: .
V: TRBV10-2
D: .
J: TRBJ2-4
length: 12
DNA: TGCGCCAGCAGTAACTCGCGGGTTGGTCAGTACTTC
CDR3: CASSNSRVGQYF

size: .
V: TRBV27
D: .
J: TRBJ1-1
length: 13
DNA: TGTGCCAGCAGTTTGGCGCGGCACACTGAAGCTTTCTTT
CDR3: CASSLARHTEAFF

size: .
V: TRBV12-3/TRBV12-4
D: .
J: TRBJ2-7
length: 13
DNA: TGTGCCAGCAGTTTAGGTCAGGTCTACGAGCAGTACTTC
CDR3: CASSLGQVYEQYF

size: .
V: TRBV5-5
D: .
J: TRBJ1-2
length: 15
DNA: TGTGCCAGCATACATACCGGGGCCAATAACTATGGCTACACCTTC
CDR3: CASIHTGANNYGYTF

size: .
V: TRBV29-1
D: .
J: TRBJ1-5
length: 14
DNA: TGCAGCGTTGTTGAGCGGAAATCCAATCAGCCCCAGCATTTT
CDR3: CSVVERKSNQPQHF

size: .
V: TRBV5-4
D: .
J: TRBJ1-3
length: 15
DNA: TGTGCCAGCAGCCCCGGACGGAGCTCTGGAAACACCATATATTTT
CDR3: CASSPGRSSGNTIYF

size: few
V: TRBV29-1
D: .
J: TRBJ2-1
length: 14
DNA: TGCAGCGTGGTCCCCCCGGGGAACCGCAATGAGCAGTTCTTC
CDR3: CSVVPPGNRNEQFF

size: .
V: TRBV10-1
D: .
J: TRBJ2-3
length: 16
DNA: TGCGCCAGCAGTGACCCATTGAGGGGCGACACAGATACGCAGTATTTT
CDR3: CASSDPLRGDTDTQYF

size: once
V: TRBV4-2
D: .
J: TRBJ1-6
length: 13
DNA: TGTGCCAGCAGCCCGAAAACTAATTCACCCCTCCACTTT
CDR3: CASSPKTNSPLHF

size: .
V: TRBV5-1
D: .
J: TRBJ2-1
length: 14
DNA: TGCGCCAGCAGCTTTGATGGGGGTAGAGGTGAGCAGTTCTTC
CDR3: CASSFDGGRGEQFF